This is a list of T cell receptor beta chains from one sample in a study of blood T cell repertoires in COVID-19. Measured with immunoSEQ multiplex PCR; TCRdb has only the in-frame clones, and not every one. The sample comprises approximately 260,000 clones, approximately 85% of which are singletons, and approximately 9.9% rests with the top ten. Input material: peripheral blood. The receptor source for this set is a woman in her 70s with acute or convalescent COVID-19. Each CDR3 is given with its conserved first and last residue. The D gene is left open where the match is weak. Clone size is stated in some rows and not others, as once, few, many or a class when expanded.

clone_size j_call v_call d_call cdr3_aa cdr3_nt
once TRBJ2-7 TRBV11-3 TRBD1 CASSFSTGSSYEQYF TGTGCCAGCAGCTTCTCGACAGGGAGCTCCTACGAGCAGTACTTC
- TRBJ1-1 TRBV11-2 - CASSFGASGGAFF TGTGCCAGCAGCTTTGGCGCCAGCGGCGGAGCTTTCTTT
- TRBJ1-2 TRBV20-1 - CSARGPGGYTF TGCAGTGCTAGGGGGCCAGGTGGCTACACCTTC
- TRBJ2-6 TRBV18 - CASSSRGTENLSGANVLTF TGTGCCAGCTCTTCCCGGGGGACAGAGAACCTTTCTGGGGCCAACGTCCTGACTTTC
once TRBJ2-7 TRBV5-5 TRBD2 CASRRGGNPYEQYF TGTGCCAGCAGGCGGGGGGGGAACCCCTACGAGCAGTACTTC
few TRBJ2-3 TRBV4-1 TRBD2 CASSPLSGLAGADTQYF TGCGCCAGCAGCCCGCTGTCAGGACTAGCGGGGGCTGATACGCAGTATTTT
once TRBJ1-1 TRBV18 TRBD1 CASSRLDRAMNTEAFF TGTGCCAGCTCACGGTTGGACAGGGCTATGAACACTGAAGCTTTCTTT
- TRBJ1-1 TRBV2 - CASSELGWANTEAFF TGTGCCAGCAGTGAACTTGGTTGGGCCAACACTGAAGCTTTCTTT
- TRBJ1-3 TRBV7-5 - CVRSAPSGVGNTIYF TGTGTCAGAAGCGCCCCAAGCGGGGTAGGAAACACCATATATTTT
- TRBJ1-1 TRBV20-1 - CSATRQLEAFF TGCAGTGCTACTCGACAGCTAGAAGCTTTCTTT
- TRBJ1-3 TRBV28 TRBD1 CASSTPGQGASGNTIYF TGTGCCAGCAGTACACCGGGACAGGGCGCCTCTGGAAACACCATATATTTT
- TRBJ1-1 TRBV2 TRBD1 CASSGTRGTQRAFF TGTGCCAGCAGTGGGACCAGGGGGACGCAAAGGGCTTTCTTT
- TRBJ2-7 TRBV30 TRBD2 CAWNSGGGGYEQYF TGTGCCTGGAATAGCGGGGGAGGTGGCTACGAGCAGTACTTC
few TRBJ1-1 TRBV6-5 TRBD1 CASNPTGVNTEAFF TGTGCCAGCAACCCTACAGGGGTGAACACTGAAGCTTTCTTT
- TRBJ1-3 TRBV5-6 TRBD1 CASSLNRGTGNTIYF TGTGCCAGCAGCTTGAACAGGGGAACTGGAAACACCATATATTTT
- TRBJ1-6 TRBV6-5 - CASSLEGGVSSPLHF TGTGCCAGCAGTTTGGAGGGGGGGGTGAGTTCACCCCTCCACTTT